This T cell receptor (beta chain) was identified in a study of blood T cell repertoires in COVID-19. Study context: The study drew acute and convalescent COVID-19 samples from the United States, Italy and Spain.

The method was immunoSEQ multiplex PCR; TCRdb's version includes in-frame clones alone and lacks a portion of them. The sample records approximately 200,000 clones, 85% being singletons. CDR1 MNHNY and CDR2 SVGAGI come from the germline V gene (reference sequence). The CDR3 has 12 residues. The V gene lost 6 bases and the J gene lost 9 bases, with 14 bases spanning the gap. This clone was counted once. The rearrangement joins TRBV6-6 to TRBJ2-5; D may be TRBD1 (5 bases). The material sequenced was peripheral blood. This sequence was found in a man aged 50 or older who had recovered from COVID-19. The CDR3, as DNA: TGTGCCAGCAGCTTGGACATGCCGGCCCAGTACTTC. This sequence encodes CASSLDMPAQYF.